One TCR beta chain is described in this entry. Its antigen is not identified. Germline loops: CDR1 SGHVS, CDR2 FQNEAQ. V lost 3 bases and J lost 9; bases outside the gene matches: 8. This CDR3 region has 15 residues. The sample originates from a study of T cell repertoires in cytomegalovirus infection. Study in general: Epitope selection comprised recently identified HLA-C-restricted CMV epitopes and well-studied HLA-B-restricted CMV epitopes.

Study results and limitations: Clonotype analysis showed dominance of the ex vivo response by HLA-C-restricted CMV-specific TCR beta clonotypes.

TCRdb passed the reads through MiXCR, listing each CDR3 protein once. The data hold about 740,000 distinct CDR3 sequences, with around 30% observed a single time. The sequence was collected from a human donor in good health (CMV status not recorded). Some clones in this sample may be carry-over from other donors' samples. This chain links TRBV7-8 with TRBJ2-1; the match to TRBD2 covers 10 bases. The specimen was cultured PBMCs, collected from culture after CMV antigen stimulation. CDR3 coding DNA: TGTGCCAGCAGCTTTGGGACTAGCGCCCAGGGTGAGCAGTTCTTC. It codes for CASSFGTSAQGEQFF.